What follows is one T cell receptor (beta chain) and its context. What this receptor recognizes is not known. One base away there is no much larger clone; base qualities are not given. For each ankylosing spondylitis patient, the synovial fluid sample was matched to a blood sample from that same patient. The CDR3 holds 14 amino acids from the cysteine to the phenylalanine. Only CDR3 DNA is held: 42 bases, read in frame from base 1. The junction carries 17 bases between V and J, which are trimmed by 6 bases and 8 bases respectively. For CDR1 and CDR2, the germline V gene lists SGHDN and FVKESK. The sequencer was an Illumina HiSeq 2500. Quantitative 5'-RACE with molecular barcodes was the method used to prepare the TCR beta libraries. The study's own analysis went as follows. To identify disease-linked TCR variants, a new computational method was used, one built on a probabilistic model of VDJ rearrangement. The public reads were reprocessed in TCRdb via fastp at Q25 and MiXCR, keeping in-frame beta chains. Records with the same CDR3 protein are collapsed into one entry carrying the most frequent genes and DNA. The V and J calls and clone size are TCRdb's, not the authors'. The sample contains under 120,000 distinct CDR3 sequences, less than 25% of them found a single time. Jointly, the top ten make up roughly an eighth of the sample.

These data belong to a study of CD8 T cells in ankylosing spondylitis (dated by TCRdb to the late 2010s). Some background on the complete study: T cell receptor beta repertoires were profiled in healthy donors and ankylosing spondylitis patients so that disease-linked TCR variants could be found. The full study cohort comprised around 25 ankylosing spondylitis patients and 110 or so healthy donors. Samples of peripheral blood were taken, and for ankylosing spondylitis patients, synovial fluid was collected as well. Overall study results and their limits: Some of the motif variants had been reported before in the synovial fluid and blood of reactive arthritis patients, a finding that suggests common disease-initiation mechanisms. A CD8+ phenotype was shown by the disease-linked clones, which were found at relatively low frequencies in peripheral blood. The disease-linked clones were reported to be significantly enriched in matched synovial fluid samples from ankylosing spondylitis patients. Blood from ankylosing spondylitis patients appeared to be characterized by a TCR beta motif made up of fewer than ten highly homologous amino acid variants.

Sequenced input: synovial fluid, either unsorted or a sorted T cell fraction (not recorded which). The sequence derives from a male donor with ankylosing spondylitis. The rearranged chain carries TRBV14 and TRBJ2-1, with TRBD1 perhaps the D gene, on 6 matching bases. The CDR3 region: CASRRGRGFDEQFF. The DNA sequence follows: TGTGCCAGCAGAAGGGGCAGGGGCTTCGATGAGCAGTTCTTC.